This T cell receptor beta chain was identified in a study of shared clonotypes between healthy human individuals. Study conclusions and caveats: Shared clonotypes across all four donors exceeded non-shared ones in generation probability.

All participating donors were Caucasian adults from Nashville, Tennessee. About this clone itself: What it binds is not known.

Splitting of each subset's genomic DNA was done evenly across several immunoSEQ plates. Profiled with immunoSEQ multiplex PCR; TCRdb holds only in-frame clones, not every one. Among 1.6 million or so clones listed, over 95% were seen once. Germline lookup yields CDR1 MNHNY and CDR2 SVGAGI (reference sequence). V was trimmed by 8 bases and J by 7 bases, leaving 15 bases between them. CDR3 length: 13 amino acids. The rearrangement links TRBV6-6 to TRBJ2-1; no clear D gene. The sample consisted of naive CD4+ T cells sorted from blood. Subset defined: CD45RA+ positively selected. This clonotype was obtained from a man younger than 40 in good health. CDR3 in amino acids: CASAQLQLNEQFF. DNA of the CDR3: TGTGCCAGCGCGCAGCTTCAGTTGAATGAGCAGTTCTTC.